A selection of T cell receptor beta chains follows, all from one sample in a study of blood T cell repertoires in COVID-19. Measured with immunoSEQ multiplex PCR; TCRdb has only the in-frame clones, and not every one. Among tens of thousands of clones listed, about 82% were seen once. The specimen was peripheral blood. The receptors stem from a woman in her sixties with acute or convalescent COVID-19. Each CDR3 is given with its conserved first and last residue. A D gene is named only where the DNA matches it firmly. The size field is filled for only some rows; it gives once, few, many or a size class.

clone_size d_call j_call v_call cdr3_nt cdr3_aa
once TRBD1 TRBJ2-2 TRBV19 TGTGCCAGTAGTAAGGGACAGGGTAGAACCGGGGAGCTGTTTTTT CASSKGQGRTGELFF
once - TRBJ1-2 TRBV5-6 TGTGCCAGCAGCTTGGTGGGTGAGGGTGGCTACACCTTC CASSLVGEGGYTF
- TRBD1 TRBJ1-2 TRBV7-9 TGTGCCAGCAGCACTACAGGGGTCGGGAACTATGGCTACACCTTC CASSTTGVGNYGYTF
- - TRBJ1-3 TRBV7-9 TGTGCCAGCAGCTCCTCACAGGGCTCTGGAAACACCATATATTTT CASSSSQGSGNTIYF
- TRBD1 TRBJ1-3 TRBV3-1/TRBV3-2 TGTGCCAGCAGCCTTCCGGGACAGAGGGGAAACACCATATATTTT CASSLPGQRGNTIYF
- - TRBJ1-2 TRBV11-3 TGTGCCAGCAGCTTAGATGGGCATGGCTACACCTTC CASSLDGHGYTF
- - TRBJ1-6 TRBV19 TGTGCCAGTAGCCAAGGACATGCTGCCGATTCACCCCTCCACTTT CASSQGHAADSPLHF
- - TRBJ2-3 TRBV6-1 TGTGCCAGCAGTGAAGTCAAACAGTATACGCAGTATTTT CASSEVKQYTQYF
- TRBD2 TRBJ2-1 TRBV11-3 TGTGCCAGCTCAAAGAGCGGGGGGGCGGTCTACAATGAGCAGTTCTTC CASSKSGGAVYNEQFF
- - TRBJ2-7 TRBV29-1 TGCAGCGTTGAGGTCCTCAGGGGGACTGCCTCCTACGAGCAGTACTTC CSVEVLRGTASYEQYF
- TRBD2 TRBJ2-1 TRBV9 TGTGCCAGCAGCGTTAGCGGGGGGGCCACGAATGAGCAGTTCTTC CASSVSGGATNEQFF
few TRBD1 TRBJ2-7 TRBV12-3/TRBV12-4 TGTGCCAGCGGATCAGGGGGCCACGAGCAGTACTTC CASGSGGHEQYF
- - TRBJ1-1 TRBV7-6 TGTGCCAGCAGCTTAGCGCAGGGGCGGACTGAAGCTTTCTTT CASSLAQGRTEAFF
- TRBD2 TRBJ2-6 TRBV11-3 TGTGCCAGCAGCTTAGATCATGGGGGGGACCTCGAGGCCAACGTCCTGACTTTC CASSLDHGGDLEANVLTF
- TRBD1 TRBJ2-7 TRBV28 TGTGCCAGCAACAGACAGGGTAGAACCTACGAGCAGTACTTC CASNRQGRTYEQYF
- TRBD1 TRBJ1-1 TRBV7-3 TGTGCCAGCAGCGGAACAGGGGGGAAAACTGAAGCTTTCTTT CASSGTGGKTEAFF
- TRBD2 TRBJ2-7 TRBV7-9 TGTGCCAGCAGTCTCAAAATTATAACTAGCGGGGGCTACGAGCAGTACTTC CASSLKIITSGGYEQYF
- - TRBJ1-1 TRBV27 TGTGCCAGCAGTTTAGGGCAGGTCACTGAAGCTTTCTTT CASSLGQVTEAFF
few - TRBJ1-2 TRBV2 TGTGCCAGCAGTGAAGCATCAGGTATTAACTATGGCTACACCTTC CASSEASGINYGYTF
- TRBD1 TRBJ1-2 TRBV6-1 TGTGCCAGCAGTGAGCGACAGGGGATCGGCTATGGCTACACCTTC CASSERQGIGYGYTF
- - TRBJ2-2 TRBV6-4 TGTGCCAGCAGTGAAGTAGGGGAAGCCATCACCGGGGAGCTGTTTTTT CASSEVGEAITGELFF
- - TRBJ1-2 TRBV18 TGTGCCAGCTCACCAAAGGAGGCAGCGGATGGCTACACCTTC CASSPKEAADGYTF
once - TRBJ1-4 TRBV24-1 TGTGCCACCAGTGATTCCGGGGAGAGTCGTGAAAAACTGTTTTTT CATSDSGESREKLFF
few - TRBJ1-3 TRBV30 TGTGCCTGCATGACAGCTGGAAACACCATATATTTT CACMTAGNTIYF
few - TRBJ1-4 TRBV7-9 TGTGCCAGCAGCTTATTCAGTTCTAATGAAAAACTGTTTTTT CASSLFSSNEKLFF
- TRBD2 TRBJ2-5 TRBV9 TGTGCCAGCAGCGGGCGGGGGGCCGACAGAGGGACCCAGTACTTC CASSGRGADRGTQYF
- TRBD2 TRBJ2-2 TRBV3-1/TRBV3-2 TGTGCCAGCAGCCGTGGGGGAGGGATAGGCACCGGGGAGCTGTTTTTT CASSRGGGIGTGELFF
- - TRBJ1-2 TRBV5-6 TGTGCCAGCAGCTTGAGTTTAGCTAACTATGGCTACACCTTC CASSLSLANYGYTF
- - TRBJ1-1 TRBV5-1 TGCGCCAGCAGCTTACAGGGTGTGAACACTGAAGCTTTCTTT CASSLQGVNTEAFF
- - TRBJ1-2 TRBV4-3 TGCGCCAGCAGCCAAGCGGTGGGGCAGGGCTCCTATGGCTACACCTTC CASSQAVGQGSYGYTF
- - TRBJ2-5 TRBV7-6 TGTGCCAGCAGCCACTCCCCCGAGACCCAGTACTTC CASSHSPETQYF
- - TRBJ1-1 TRBV7-9 TGTGCCAGCAGCCGAGCACAGGGATTGAACACTGAAGCTTTCTTT CASSRAQGLNTEAFF
- - TRBJ1-6 TRBV14 TGTGCCAGCAGCCGATTGACCGGGATCCTCCACTTT CASSRLTGILHF
- TRBD2 TRBJ2-3 TRBV5-1 TGCGCCAGCAGCTTGGAAACTAGCGGGGTTCGACGATATTCCACAGATACGCAGTATTTT CASSLETSGVRRYSTDTQYF
- TRBD1 TRBJ1-5 TRBV10-2 TGCGCCAGCAGTGAGTCTAGGGGGCTGGGCAATCAGCCCCAGCATTTT CASSESRGLGNQPQHF
few - TRBJ2-3 TRBV25-1 TGTGCCAGCAGACCACTTCGACAGAGAGATACGCAGTATTTT CASRPLRQRDTQYF
- TRBD1 TRBJ2-1 TRBV30 TGTGCCTGGACTCCCGGACCAGGGGGCGTCCCCTATGAGCAGTTCTTC CAWTPGPGGVPYEQFF
- - TRBJ1-1 TRBV7-3 TGTGCCAGCAGCGCAGGGCCGGAGAACACTGAAGCTTTCTTT CASSAGPENTEAFF
once - TRBJ2-7 TRBV5-4 TGTGCCAGCAGCTCAACAGGGCTCGAGCAGTACTTC CASSSTGLEQYF
- TRBD1 TRBJ2-6 TRBV27 TGTGCCAGCAGTTCGGGACAGGGGAGGACTGGGGCCAACGTCCTGACTTTC CASSSGQGRTGANVLTF
- TRBD1 TRBJ1-1 TRBV7-9 TGTGCCAGCAGCTTTGGACAGGGAGGAAAGGGGACAGACACTGAAGCTTTCTTT CASSFGQGGKGTDTEAFF